Each of the 24 T cell receptor beta chains below was sequenced from the same sample in a study of persistence of HIV-infected CD4 T cells. These receptors have no identified antigens. Cells were stimulated with CMV-infected fibroblast lysates at 10 ug/mL. Memory cells lacking CD40L and CD69 with high CD45RO were sorted. The libraries were made with immunoSEQ version 4 in survey mode. Some clones are missing from TCRdb's copy, which holds only in-frame ones; the method was immunoSEQ multiplex PCR. The sample carries approximately 35,000 clones, 82% recorded once. The starting material was CD4+ T cells sorted from PBMCs after 18-hour stimulation, obtained from a patient who received antiretroviral therapy. These receptors were taken from an adult man with HIV who was CMV-seropositive.

The V and J genes are TRBV3-1 (or the pseudogene TRBV3-2) and TRBJ2-2; D is uncertain. CDR1 is LGHDT, CDR2 YNNKEL, per germline (reference sequence). V was trimmed by 11 bases and J by 3 bases, leaving 7 bases between them. This CDR3 has 11 amino acids. The CDR3 loop is CAAGYTGELFF. CDR3 DNA: TGTGCCGCTGGGTACACCGGGGAGCTGTTTTTT.

This rearrangement joins TRBV29-1 to TRBJ1-1; D may be TRBD1 (5 bases). The V gene's germline CDR1 is SQVTM and CDR2 ANQGSEA. The CDR3 is 14 residues long. V was pared by 4 bases and J by 6 bases, with 18 bases between. The CDR3: CSVVGLGQGPEAFF. In DNA form, the CDR3 reads TGCAGCGTTGTAGGGTTAGGTCAGGGCCCTGAAGCTTTCTTT.

The genes are TRBV5-4 and TRBJ1-2; 9 bases map to TRBD1. The CDR3 length is 13 residues. J gave up 5 bases and V 2 bases, and 1 base lay outside the gene matches. The germline V gene has CDR1 SGHNT and CDR2 YYREEE (reference sequence). CDR3 protein: CASSLDRGYGYTF. The CDR3 DNA follows: TGTGCCAGCAGCTTAGACAGGGGGTATGGCTACACCTTC.

This chain links TRBV28 with TRBJ1-4; D is possibly TRBD1 (5 bases). From germline, CDR1 is MDHEN and CDR2 SYDVKM. The CDR3 runs to 15 residues. Trimming cost V 6 bases and J 7 bases, with 18 bases left between them. The CDR3 loop is CASRRDGLASEKLFF. The CDR3 DNA reads TGTGCCAGCAGGCGGGACGGGCTGGCCTCTGAAAAACTGTTTTTT.

This rearrangement joins TRBV6-5 to TRBJ2-3, with D possibly called TRBD1 or TRBD2 (5 bases each). CDR1 is MNHEY and CDR2 is SVGAGI in the germline V gene. The CDR3 length is 14 residues. Trimming cost V 7 bases and J 0 bases, with 11 bases left between them. Written as DNA, the CDR3 is TGTGCCAGCACAGGTGGGGGTAGCACAGATACGCAGTATTTT. It codes for CASTGGGSTDTQYF.

The table lists this clone with a few counts. The genes are TRBV24-1 and TRBJ2-1; TRBD2 matches at 7 bases. V shed 7 bases, J shed 1 base, and the junction held 6 bases outside the gene matches. Looked up from germline, CDR1 is KGHDR and CDR2 is SFDVKD. The CDR3 is 15 amino acids. CDR3 loop: CATSSLAASYNEQFF. The CDR3, as DNA: TGTGCCACCAGCTCTCTAGCGGCATCCTACAATGAGCAGTTCTTC.

CDR3 loop: CASSLLGTGAYEQYF. The CDR3 coding sequence is TGCGCCAGCAGCCTCCTGGGGACGGGGGCCTACGAGCAGTACTTC. The chain links TRBV5-1 to TRBJ2-7, with D maybe TRBD2 (6 bases). CDR1 is SGHRS, CDR2 YFSETQ, per germline. The length of the CDR3 is 15 residues. Trimming took off 4 bases at V and 2 bases at J, with 16 bases between the two ends.

This sequence joins TRBV30 and TRBJ1-2; no clear D. Germline assignment: CDR1 GTSNPN and CDR2 SVGIG (reference sequence). This CDR3 comprises 13 residues. The V gene lost 2 bases and the J gene lost 5 bases, with 12 bases spanning the gap. The CDR3 sequence: CAWSPRLGYGYTF. CDR3 coding DNA: TGTGCCTGGAGTCCCAGGCTTGGGTATGGCTACACCTTC.

This clone was counted a few times. V usage is TRBV5-4 and J usage is TRBJ1-2, with D tentatively TRBD1 (6 bases). Germline CDR1 SGHNT, CDR2 YYREEE (reference sequence). V shed 4 bases and J shed 5 bases, with 9 bases lying between them. CDR3 length equals 12 residues. CDR3 nucleotides: TGTGCCAGCAGCCTTACAGGGTATGGCTACACCTTC. Translating it yields CASSLTGYGYTF.

Details on this clone: An end of the junction does not agree with germline; a read error may underlie this. The chain employs TRBV15 and TRBJ2-7, with unresolved D. This CDR3 has 14 amino acids. Germline V gene lookup returns CDR1 LNHNV and CDR2 YYDKDF (reference sequence). DNA of the CDR3: TGTGCCACCAGCCGAGAGGTTCTGTCCTACGAGCAGTACTTC. Translation gives CATSREVLSYEQYF.

CDR3 loop: CASSQVTTDTQYF. The CDR3 nucleotides read TGTGCCAGCAGCCAAGTAACGACAGATACGCAGTATTTT. The rearrangement joins TRBV3-1 (or the pseudogene TRBV3-2) to TRBJ2-3; D unresolved. CDR1 and CDR2 from the germline V gene are LGHDT and YNNKEL (reference sequence). The CDR3 extends over 13 amino acids. Trimming stripped 1 base from V and 3 bases from J, with 5 bases between.

The rearrangement uses TRBV3-1 (or the pseudogene TRBV3-2) and TRBJ1-5, with 8 bases fitting TRBD1. The V gene's germline CDR1 is LGHDT and CDR2 YNNKEL (reference sequence). The junction had 13 bases not matched to a gene; V was cut back by 3 bases and J by 0 bases. The length of the CDR3 is 19 residues. The CDR3 sequence: CASSQIDRGGVYSNQPQHF. CDR3 DNA sequence: TGTGCCAGCAGCCAGATAGACAGGGGAGGGGTTTATAGCAATCAGCCCCAGCATTTT.

This clone came up a few times. The rearrangement joins TRBV19 to TRBJ2-3; D uncertain. Germline-derived CDR1 and CDR2 are LNHDA and SQIVND (reference sequence). V was shortened by 6 bases and J by 5 bases, with 6 bases between the two germline ends. This CDR3 contains 11 residues. CDR3 DNA sequence: TGTGCCAGTAGGAGCTTAGATACGCAGTATTTT. Translating gives CASRSLDTQYF.

This sequence joins TRBV6-2 or TRBV6-3 and TRBJ2-7; the D call may be TRBD1 or TRBD2 (5 bases each). This CDR3 has 15 amino acids. The V and J ends lost 6 bases and 2 bases respectively, with 17 bases between them. Germline V CDR1 and CDR2: MNHEY, SVGEGT. As DNA, the CDR3 is TGTGCCAGCAGCCCCCTTGGGACCGTCACCTACGAGCAGTACTTC. It yields the protein CASSPLGTVTYEQYF.

This chain joins TRBV30 and TRBJ2-7; D ambiguous. This CDR3 is 13 amino acids long. V was shortened by 0 bases and J by 6 bases, with 12 bases between the two germline ends. CDR1 GTSNPN and CDR2 SVGIG come from the germline V gene (reference sequence). The CDR3 protein is CAWSVRRHGEQYF. In DNA form, the CDR3 reads TGTGCCTGGAGTGTACGGCGACACGGCGAGCAGTACTTC.

J is TRBJ1-2 and V is TRBV9, with no clear D. The CDR3 consists of 13 residues. Germline CDR1 reads SGDLS; CDR2 reads YYNGEE. V gave up 3 bases and J gave up 3 bases, with 9 bases separating them. The CDR3 loop is CASSADEDYGYTF. The DNA for the CDR3 is TGTGCCAGCAGCGCGGACGAAGACTATGGCTACACCTTC.

This clone was counted only a few times. The chain couples TRBV2 to TRBJ1-1, with D maybe TRBD1 (6 bases). This CDR3 is 14 amino acids long. The V gene lost 3 bases and the J gene lost 5 bases, with 13 bases spanning the gap. Germline V gives CDR1 SNHLY, CDR2 FYNNEI. CDR3 coding DNA: TGTGCCAGCAGTGAGACAGGCGTGGGGACTGAAGCTTTCTTT. Protein: CASSETGVGTEAFF.

The V call is TRBV6-2 or TRBV6-3, the J call TRBJ1-5; no definite D call. The length of the CDR3 is 18 residues. The V and J ends lost 0 bases and 6 bases respectively, with 21 bases between them. Germline CDR1 reads MNHEY; CDR2 reads SVGEGT. The CDR3 spells CASSYSKSSLVRGQPQHF. Here the CDR3 DNA reads TGTGCCAGCAGTTACTCAAAGTCTTCCCTAGTACGAGGTCAGCCCCAGCATTTT.

Notes on this clone: One end of the junction fails to match germline, which may point to a read error. V gene TRBV18 combines with J gene TRBJ1-6, with D perhaps matching TRBD1 (6 bases). Germline CDR1 KGHSH, CDR2 LQKENI. The length of the CDR3 is 14 residues. The CDR3 DNA is TGTGCCAGCTCTCCACAGGGTTATAATTCACCCCTCCACTTT. Residues: CASSPQGYNSPLHF.

The chain combines TRBV4-3 with TRBJ1-6; D not resolved. Germline V gene data show CDR1 as LGHNA and CDR2 as YSLEER. V was trimmed by 4 bases and J by 9 bases, leaving 7 bases between them. The CDR3 is made up of 12 amino acids. Here the CDR3 reads CASSRPPSPLHF. DNA of the CDR3: TGCGCCAGCAGCCGGCCCCCTTCACCCCTCCACTTT.

This rearrangement joins TRBV5-1 to TRBJ1-1; no firm D call. CDR3 size: 14 residues. CDR1 and CDR2 (germline): SGHRS, YFSETQ. Trimming pared 5 bases from V and 4 bases from J, leaving 15 bases between. For the CDR3, the DNA is TGCGCCAGCAGGATCAGCTTAAGAGGCACTGAAGCTTTCTTT. Translation gives CASRISLRGTEAFF.

V usage is TRBV10-2 and J usage is TRBJ2-7; D not certain. The CDR3 is 15 residues long. V lost 7 bases and J lost 4, with 20 bases in between. CDR1 is WSHSY, CDR2 SAAADI, per germline. The CDR3 DNA is TGCGCCAGCATAAAGAAAGGCGGCTTGGGATACGAGCAGTACTTC. Its protein product is CASIKKGGLGYEQYF.

The chain has TRBV27 and TRBJ1-2, with 11 bases aligning to TRBD1. There are 15 residues in the CDR3. V trimming: 2 bases; J trimming: 4 bases; junction bases outside the gene matches: 3. Germline-derived CDR1 and CDR2 are MNHEY and SMNVEV (reference sequence). CDR3 protein: CASSLRTGGPYGYTF. DNA for the CDR3: TGTGCCAGCAGTTTAAGGACAGGGGGCCCCTATGGCTACACCTTC.

The chain employs TRBV6-2 or TRBV6-3 and TRBJ1-4; 9 bases align to TRBD1. Trimming removed 5 bases from V and 8 bases from J; junction bases left unmatched: 6. Germline assignment: CDR1 MNHEY and CDR2 SVGEGT. CDR3 length: 14 residues. DNA for the CDR3: TGTGCCAGCAGTGGAACAGGGGGCCGAGAAAAACTGTTTTTT. It yields the protein CASSGTGGREKLFF.